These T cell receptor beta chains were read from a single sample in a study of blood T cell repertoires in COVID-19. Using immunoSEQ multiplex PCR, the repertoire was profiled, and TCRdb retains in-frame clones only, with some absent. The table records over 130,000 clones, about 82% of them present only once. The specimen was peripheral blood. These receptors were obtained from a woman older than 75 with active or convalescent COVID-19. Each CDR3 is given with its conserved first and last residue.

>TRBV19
CASSIFVGQGEGYTF
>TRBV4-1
CASSQDEGGRGARTYEQYF
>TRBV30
CAWSTYRNYGGYTF
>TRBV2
CASTAGDRFASPLHF
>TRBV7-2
CASSLGETAAKNIQYF
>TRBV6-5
CASSIQGIWGYTF
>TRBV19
CASNPTLGTAGTDTQYF
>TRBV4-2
CASSQDHLAGTAGGRTEQYF
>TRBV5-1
CASRQEQLAGGTDNEQFF
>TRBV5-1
CASSLVGQGLSDEQFF
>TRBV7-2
CASSSDGLGEKLFF
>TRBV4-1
CASSQGGQGYNEQFF
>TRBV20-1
CSARDDTEAFF
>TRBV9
CASSLFGNEQFF
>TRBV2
CASSASQRNYGYTF
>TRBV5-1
CASSLAVEGTGELFF